The sequence of this T cell receptor (beta chain) was determined in a study of cytomegalovirus exposure and HLA in healthy donors. General study findings and limits: Rare TCR sequences predominated, though certain public TCRs were found in many donors. Earlier analysis found most TCR beta V segments productive about 90% or about 30% of the time. Several of the most significant clusters appeared, in a later analysis, to be linked to common viral pathogens.

Remarks on this clone: Its matching antigen is unknown.

13 Jbeta primers and 60 Vbeta primers were used for the PCR. Profiled with immunoSEQ multiplex PCR; TCRdb holds only in-frame clones, not every one. The sample lists under 200,000 clones, 80% to 90% occurring once. In germline, CDR1 is SGHVS, CDR2 FQNEAQ. The CDR3 extends over 15 amino acids. V shed 4 bases and J 6 bases; nucleotides not matched to a gene: 6. Sequenced input: PBMCs. The clonotype comes from a man younger than 35 in good health and CMV-seropositive. The chain combines TRBV7-8 with TRBJ1-6; TRBD1 aligns across 7 bases. For the CDR3, the DNA is TGTGCCAGCAGCTACCGGGACAGTCGTAATTCACCCCTCCACTTT. The encoded protein is CASSYRDSRNSPLHF. The full variable domain, rest sourced from reference TRBV7-8 and TRBJ1-6, is GAGVSQSPRYKVAKRGQDVALRCDPISGHVSLFWYQQALGQGPEFLTYFQNEAQLDKSGLPSDRFFAERPEGSVSTLKIQRTQQEDSAVYLCASSYRDSRNSPLHFGNGTRLTVT.